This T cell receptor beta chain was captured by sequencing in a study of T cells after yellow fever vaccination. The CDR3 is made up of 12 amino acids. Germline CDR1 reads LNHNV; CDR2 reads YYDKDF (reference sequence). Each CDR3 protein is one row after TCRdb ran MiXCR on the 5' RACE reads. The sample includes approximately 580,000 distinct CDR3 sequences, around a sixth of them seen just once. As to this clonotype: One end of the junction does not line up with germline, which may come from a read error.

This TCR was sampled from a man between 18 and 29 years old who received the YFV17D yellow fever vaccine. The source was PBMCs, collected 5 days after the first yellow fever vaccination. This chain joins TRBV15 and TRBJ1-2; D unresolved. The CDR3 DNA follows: TGTGCCACCAGCAGAGATACGTATGTCTACACCTTC. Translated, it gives CATSRDTYVYTF. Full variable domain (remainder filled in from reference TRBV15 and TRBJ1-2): DAMVIQNPRYQVTQFGKPVTLSCSQTLNHNVMYWYQQKSSQAPKLLFHYYDKDFNNEADTPDNFQSRRPNTSFCFLDIRSPGLGDTAMYLCATSRDTYVYTFGSGTRLTVV.